This TCR beta chain was identified in a study of OX40 agonist ivuxolimab in advanced cancers. On the study more broadly: Partial responses were seen in three patients, one with hepatocellular carcinoma and two with cutaneous melanoma. Study findings and constraints: Expanded peripheral T cell antigen specificity was not determined. Clones of CD4+ and CD8+ blood T cells grew by week 6 at doses of 0.1 to 3.0 mg/kg.

About this clone itself: Antigen unknown.

Only in-frame clones appear in the TCRdb table, and some are missing; sequencing was by immunoSEQ multiplex PCR. The repertoire consists of 150,000 to 170,000 clones, with approximately 94% occurring once and the leading ten covering about 0.31%. V was trimmed by 2 bases and J by 7 bases, leaving 12 bases between them. This CDR3 has 13 residues. Looked up from germline, CDR1 is KGHSY and CDR2 is FQNENV. Samples were taken at baseline and on day 1 of cycles 4 and 7. This sequence joins TRBV16 and TRBJ2-7, with D perhaps TRBD2 (6 bases). Here the sequenced sample was CD4+ or CD8+ T cells sorted from blood, taken in a trial of the OX40 agonist ivuxolimab. The sequence derives from an adult with an advanced solid tumor such as melanoma, head and neck, liver or kidney cancer. The CDR3 bases are TGTGCCAGCAGCCAAAGCGGGTCCGGGGAGCAGTACTTC. Its protein is CASSQSGSGEQYF.